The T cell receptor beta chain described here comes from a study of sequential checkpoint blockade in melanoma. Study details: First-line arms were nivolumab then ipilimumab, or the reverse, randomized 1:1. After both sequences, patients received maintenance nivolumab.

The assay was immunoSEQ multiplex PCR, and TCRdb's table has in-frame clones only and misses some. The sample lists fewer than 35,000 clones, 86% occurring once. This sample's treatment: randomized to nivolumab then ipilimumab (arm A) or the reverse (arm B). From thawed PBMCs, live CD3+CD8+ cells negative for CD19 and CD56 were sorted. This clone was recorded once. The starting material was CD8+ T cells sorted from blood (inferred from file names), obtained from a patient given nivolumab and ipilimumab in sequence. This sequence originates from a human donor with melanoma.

This chain's CDR3 is CASSLNGAGNEQFF. The DNA of the CDR3 is TGTGCCAGCAGTCTTAATGGGGCGGGGAATGAGCAGTTCTTC. The V gene is TRBV13, the J gene TRBJ2-1, with TRBD2 as a possible D gene (6 bases). The CDR3 sequence is 14 residues long. With 6 bases removed from V and 7 bases from J, the gap between germline ends came to 16 bases. The germline CDR1 and CDR2 sequences are PRHDT and FYEKMQ (reference sequence).